One sample yielded the 27 T cell receptor beta chains listed below, sequenced in a study of blood T cell repertoires in COVID-19. Assay used: immunoSEQ multiplex PCR; TCRdb lists only in-frame clones, some missing. The table has more than 140,000 clones, around 81% seen once; the top ten hold more than 1.5%. The sequenced sample consisted of peripheral blood. All receptors derive from a human donor in a cohort sampled during active COVID-19.

The chain has TRBV12-5 and TRBJ2-2; no clear D. The CDR3 length is 12 residues. The ends were cut back, 7 bases at V and 2 bases at J, with 5 bases in the middle. CDR1 is LGHNT, CDR2 FRNRAP, per germline. DNA for the CDR3: TGTGCTAGTGCCCCTAACACCGGGGAGCTGTTTTTT. It translates to CASAPNTGELFF.

The V gene is TRBV15, the J gene TRBJ2-1; 11 nucleotides agree with TRBD2. The CDR3 is made up of 16 amino acids. V shed 2 bases and J 7 bases; nucleotides not matched to a gene: 7. The germline gives CDR1 LNHNV, CDR2 YYDKDF (reference sequence). Here the CDR3 reads CATSRHGSGRVNEQFF. Written as DNA, the CDR3 is TGTGCCACCAGCAGACATGGTAGCGGGAGGGTTAATGAGCAGTTCTTC.

This clone was counted ten times or more. V usage is TRBV7-3 and J usage is TRBJ2-1, with TRBD1 matching over 7 bases. Trimming at V came to 3 bases and at J to 6 bases, leaving 2 bases not matched to a gene. The CDR3 consists of 13 residues. Germline V gene data show CDR1 as SGHTA and CDR2 as FQGTGA. CDR3 nucleotides: TGTGCCAGCAGCTTGGACAGGTTCAATGAGCAGTTCTTC. Amino acid sequence: CASSLDRFNEQFF.

V and J are TRBV2 and TRBJ1-2; weak D call: TRBD1 (6 bases). V was clipped by 4 bases and J by 4 bases, with 10 bases between them. Germline CDR1 reads SNHLY; CDR2 reads FYNNEI. The CDR3 runs 13 residues. The CDR3 loop reads CASSGGRGYGYTF. The CDR3 nucleotides are TGTGCCAGCAGTGGTGGCAGGGGCTATGGCTACACCTTC.

This clone was counted a few times. The chain links TRBV19 to TRBJ2-3; 8 bases map to TRBD1. From germline, CDR1 is LNHDA and CDR2 SQIVND (reference sequence). The junction had 2 bases not matched to a gene; V was cut back by 6 bases and J by 0 bases. This CDR3 region has 14 residues. The CDR3 is CASSWTGSTDTQYF. DNA of the CDR3: TGTGCCAGTAGCTGGACAGGGAGCACAGATACGCAGTATTTT.

This clone was seen just once. The chain combines TRBV5-8 with TRBJ1-1, with D perhaps matching TRBD1 (5 bases). The V end lost 6 bases, the J end lost 1 base, and 19 bases lay between the germline ends. The CDR3 sequence is 16 residues long. CDR1 is SGHTS and CDR2 is YDEGEE in the germline V gene. CDR3 sequence (DNA): TGTGCCAGCAATACCCCCCGCGGACACTCGAACACTGAAGCTTTCTTT. Translated, it gives CASNTPRGHSNTEAFF.

The chain has TRBV29-1 and TRBJ2-1, with D possibly matching TRBD2 (6 bases). CDR1 is SQVTM, CDR2 ANQGSEA, per germline. Trimming stripped 2 bases from V and 0 bases from J, with 14 bases between. CDR3 length: 16 amino acids. This CDR3 reads CSVEPGSGRSYNEQFF. CDR3 sequence (DNA): TGCAGCGTTGAACCTGGGAGCGGGCGCTCCTACAATGAGCAGTTCTTC.

The CDR3 DNA reads TGTGCCAGCAGCTCTCGGACTAGCGGATACGAGCAGTACTTC. It translates to CASSSRTSGYEQYF. The rearrangement joins TRBV13 to TRBJ2-7; TRBD2 matches 10 bases. CDR3 length: 14 residues. The V gene end was trimmed by 4 bases and the J gene end by 4 bases; junction bases not matched to a gene: 4. Germline CDR1 reads PRHDT; CDR2 reads FYEKMQ (reference sequence).

The J gene is TRBJ2-1, the V gene TRBV12-3 or TRBV12-4; D may be TRBD1 (6 bases). The V end was cut by 3 bases, the J end by 13 bases, with 13 bases between. CDR3 length: 12 residues. The CDR3 loop is CASSFGLGGQFF. CDR3 in DNA: TGTGCCAGCAGTTTCGGTTTAGGGGGACAGTTCTTC.

This clone has a single count. The chain recombines TRBV24-1 with TRBJ2-1, with 10 positions matching TRBD2. Germline V gene sequence: CDR1 KGHDR, CDR2 SFDVKD. The CDR3 is made up of 13 amino acids. J gave up 9 bases and V 3 bases, and 1 base lay outside the gene matches. CDR3: CATSDGTSAEQFF. DNA for the CDR3: TGTGCCACCAGTGATGGGACTAGCGCTGAGCAGTTCTTC.

V and J are TRBV6-6 and TRBJ2-5; 7 nucleotides line up with TRBD1. Losses at the gene ends were 2 bases for V and 5 bases for J; bases not matched to a gene: 5. This CDR3 has 14 amino acids. From germline, CDR1 is MNHNY and CDR2 SVGAGI (reference sequence). The CDR3 DNA reads TGTGCCAGCAGTTACAGGGGGCGCTGGGAGACCCAGTACTTC. Translated: CASSYRGRWETQYF.

The chain employs TRBV5-1 and TRBJ2-7; 8 positions agree with TRBD1. The CDR3 is 15 amino acids. Germline values: CDR1 SGHRS, CDR2 YFSETQ. V dropped 3 bases and J dropped 0; count of bases not matched to a gene: 5. CDR3 sequence reads: CASSWGQDYSYEQYF. The DNA for the CDR3 is TGCGCCAGCAGCTGGGGACAGGATTACTCCTACGAGCAGTACTTC.

This clone was recorded only once. The CDR3 nucleotides read TGTGCCAGTAGCCCTCCGGGAAGTACCGGGGAGCTGTTTTTT. Translating it yields CASSPPGSTGELFF. The chain has TRBV19 and TRBJ2-2, with D tentatively TRBD2 (5 bases). V was trimmed by 6 bases and J by 5 bases, leaving 13 bases between them. The CDR3 runs to 14 residues. Germline loops: CDR1 LNHDA, CDR2 SQIVND (reference sequence).

The rearrangement uses TRBV3-1 (or the pseudogene TRBV3-2) and TRBJ2-3, with 9 nucleotides matching TRBD2. Per the germline V gene, CDR1 is LGHDT and CDR2 is YNNKEL (reference sequence). The CDR3 is 16 residues long. The trim removed 4 bases at V and 3 bases at J, leaving 8 bases unmatched. The chain's CDR3 is CASSRRIAGETDTQYF. CDR3 DNA sequence: TGTGCCAGCAGCCGTCGGATAGCGGGAGAGACAGATACGCAGTATTTT.

This chain joins TRBV10-3 and TRBJ2-7; D is perhaps TRBD2 (5 bases). Germline CDR1 is ENHRY and CDR2 is SYGVKD. V lost 3 bases to trimming and J lost 3 bases, with 24 bases between them. CDR3 length equals 18 residues. CDR3 loop: CAISEPPRVALDYYEQYF. DNA for the CDR3: TGTGCCATCAGTGAACCCCCAAGGGTAGCCCTCGACTACTACGAGCAGTACTTC.

V and J are TRBV19 and TRBJ1-4, with a possible D match to TRBD1 (6 bases). V lost 3 bases to trimming and J lost 9 bases, with 11 bases between them. The CDR3 length is 13 residues. Germline CDR1 is LNHDA and CDR2 is SQIVND (reference sequence). CDR3 coding DNA: TGTGCCAGTAGTATTGGACAGATGCAAAAACTGTTTTTT. Amino acids: CASSIGQMQKLFF.

This clone came up once. J is TRBJ2-1 and V is TRBV9; D gene uncertain. Germline CDR1 reads SGDLS; CDR2 reads YYNGEE. With 2 bases removed from V and 4 bases from J, the gap between germline ends came to 10 bases. The CDR3 is 14 amino acids. This CDR3 reads CASSVRHLYNEQFF. In nucleotides, the CDR3 is TGTGCCAGCAGCGTGCGGCATTTATACAATGAGCAGTTCTTC.

This clone was observed a few times. This chain uses TRBV30 with TRBJ1-5; 9 bases are shared with TRBD1. The CDR3 is 15 amino acids. The V segment lost 4 bases and the J segment 7 bases; nucleotides outside the gene matches: 11. From germline, CDR1 is GTSNPN and CDR2 SVGIG (reference sequence). The CDR3 DNA follows: TGTGCCTGGAAAGTTGGGGACAGGGAGTTCCAGCCCCAGCATTTT. This translates into CAWKVGDREFQPQHF. The full variable domain, completed using reference TRBV30 and TRBJ1-5, is SQTIHQWPATLVQPVGSPLSLECTVEGTSNPNLYWYRQAAGRGLQLLFYSVGIGQISSEVPQNLSASRPQDRQFILSSKKLLLSDSGFYLCAWKVGDREFQPQHFGDGTRLSIL.

This chain links TRBV6-5 with TRBJ2-3, with D tentatively TRBD2 (5 bases). The CDR3 contains 13 residues. Germline loops: CDR1 MNHEY, CDR2 SVGAGI. The V end lost 6 bases, the J end lost 1 base, and 8 bases lay between the germline ends. This CDR3 is CASSGIGTDTQYF. As DNA, the CDR3 is TGTGCCAGCAGCGGGATCGGCACAGATACGCAGTATTTT.

This chain uses TRBV28 with TRBJ1-2; 7 bases are shared with TRBD1. V shed 6 bases and J 0 bases; nucleotides not matched to a gene: 10. The germline CDR1 and CDR2 sequences are MDHEN and SYDVKM. There are 16 residues in the CDR3. The CDR3 loop is CASSQQPGTANYGYTF. In DNA, the CDR3 is TGTGCCAGCAGCCAACAGCCCGGGACAGCTAACTATGGCTACACCTTC.

With respect to this clone: The same CDR3 arises from other DNA sequences in this sample as well. This rearrangement joins TRBV2 to TRBJ1-1; 7 bases map to TRBD1. The CDR3 length is 13 residues. V lost 6 bases to trimming and J lost 0 bases; unmatched junction nucleotides: 1. The germline CDR1 and CDR2 sequences are SNHLY and FYNNEI. The CDR3 here is CASSGQVNTEAFF. As DNA, the CDR3 is TGTGCCAGCAGCGGACAGGTGAACACTGAAGCTTTCTTT. Looking up the rest from reference TRBV2 and TRBJ1-1 gives the full variable domain: EPEVTQTPSHQVTQMGQEVILRCVPISNHLYFYWYRQILGQKVEFLVSFYNNEISEKSEIFDDQFSVERPDGSNFTLKIRSTKLEDSAMYFCASSGQVNTEAFFGQGTRLTVV.

The rearrangement links TRBV10-2 to TRBJ2-2; 9 bases match TRBD1. From germline, CDR1 is WSHSY and CDR2 SAAADI. Trimming removed 0 bases from V and 5 bases from J; junction bases left unmatched: 4. This CDR3 spans 16 amino acids. CDR3 coding DNA: TGCGCCAGCAGTGAGTCGAGTGACAGGGGGACCGGGGAGCTGTTTTTT. Translation gives CASSESSDRGTGELFF.

This clone was seen ten or more times. The chain links TRBV6-5 to TRBJ2-5, with TRBD1 as a possible D gene (6 bases). CDR1 is MNHEY and CDR2 is SVGAGI in the germline V gene. The CDR3 is made up of 14 amino acids. The V end lost 0 bases, the J end lost 4 bases, and 9 bases lay between the germline ends. The CDR3, as DNA: TGTGCCAGCAGTTACTCGGCCAGGGGAGAGACCCAGTACTTC. Its translation is CASSYSARGETQYF.

The chain combines TRBV12-1 with TRBJ1-2; the table's D call, TRBD1, has no DNA check behind it. TRBV12-1 represents a pseudogene. The CDR3 spans 16 residues. The CDR3 sequence: CASSFGLTAPNYGYTF. CDR3 nucleotide sequence: TGTGCCAGCAGCTTTGGTCTGACAGCTCCTAACTATGGCTACACCTTC.

The chain carries TRBV7-6 and TRBJ2-1; D not certain. CDR1 is SGHVS and CDR2 is FNYEAQ in the germline V gene. The V and J ends lost 1 base and 6 bases respectively, with 10 bases between them. This CDR3 comprises 14 residues. The chain's CDR3 is CASSLGRSSNEQFF. CDR3 DNA: TGTGCCAGCAGCTTAGGCCGGAGCTCCAATGAGCAGTTCTTC.

The chain joins TRBV12-5 to TRBJ2-2; tentative D call: TRBD2 (5 bases). The CDR3 consists of 13 residues. The germline CDR1 and CDR2 sequences are LGHNT and FRNRAP. Trimming removed 3 bases at V and 7 bases at J, with 9 bases between. CDR3 region: CASGFDGVGELFF. The DNA of the CDR3 is TGTGCTAGTGGTTTTGACGGGGTCGGGGAGCTGTTTTTT.

V and J are TRBV5-1 and TRBJ2-2; D unresolved. CDR1 and CDR2 (germline): SGHRS, YFSETQ. The CDR3 sequence is 15 residues long. The ends were cut back, 0 bases at V and 0 bases at J, with 6 bases in the middle. The CDR3 DNA sequence: TGCGCCAGCAGCTTGGACTCTACGAACACCGGGGAGCTGTTTTTT. Its protein product is CASSLDSTNTGELFF.